This TCR beta chain was captured in a study of early T cells in non-severe SARS-CoV-2 infection. Study context: Sequenced material consisted of bulk RNA (from unsorted whole blood), and chains were unpaired.

This clonotype was counted only a few times. V dropped 5 bases and J dropped 4 bases, with 17 bases sitting between them. Per the germline V gene, CDR1 is MNHEY and CDR2 is SVGAGI. The CDR3 is 15 residues long. Using its own MiXCR run on the 5' RACE reads, TCRdb lists one record per CDR3 protein. The profile shows 97,000 or so distinct CDR3 sequences, 11% of them singletons. Specimen: whole blood, collected at baseline. The chain employs TRBV6-5 and TRBJ1-2; a weak D match, TRBD1 (6 bases). The TCR comes from an adult who was a healthcare worker with PCR-confirmed SARS-CoV-2 infection or an uninfected control (not recorded which). The CDR3 is CASSLTGYGAYGYTF. The CDR3 bases are TGTGCCAGCAGTCTCACAGGGTATGGGGCCTATGGCTACACCTTC.